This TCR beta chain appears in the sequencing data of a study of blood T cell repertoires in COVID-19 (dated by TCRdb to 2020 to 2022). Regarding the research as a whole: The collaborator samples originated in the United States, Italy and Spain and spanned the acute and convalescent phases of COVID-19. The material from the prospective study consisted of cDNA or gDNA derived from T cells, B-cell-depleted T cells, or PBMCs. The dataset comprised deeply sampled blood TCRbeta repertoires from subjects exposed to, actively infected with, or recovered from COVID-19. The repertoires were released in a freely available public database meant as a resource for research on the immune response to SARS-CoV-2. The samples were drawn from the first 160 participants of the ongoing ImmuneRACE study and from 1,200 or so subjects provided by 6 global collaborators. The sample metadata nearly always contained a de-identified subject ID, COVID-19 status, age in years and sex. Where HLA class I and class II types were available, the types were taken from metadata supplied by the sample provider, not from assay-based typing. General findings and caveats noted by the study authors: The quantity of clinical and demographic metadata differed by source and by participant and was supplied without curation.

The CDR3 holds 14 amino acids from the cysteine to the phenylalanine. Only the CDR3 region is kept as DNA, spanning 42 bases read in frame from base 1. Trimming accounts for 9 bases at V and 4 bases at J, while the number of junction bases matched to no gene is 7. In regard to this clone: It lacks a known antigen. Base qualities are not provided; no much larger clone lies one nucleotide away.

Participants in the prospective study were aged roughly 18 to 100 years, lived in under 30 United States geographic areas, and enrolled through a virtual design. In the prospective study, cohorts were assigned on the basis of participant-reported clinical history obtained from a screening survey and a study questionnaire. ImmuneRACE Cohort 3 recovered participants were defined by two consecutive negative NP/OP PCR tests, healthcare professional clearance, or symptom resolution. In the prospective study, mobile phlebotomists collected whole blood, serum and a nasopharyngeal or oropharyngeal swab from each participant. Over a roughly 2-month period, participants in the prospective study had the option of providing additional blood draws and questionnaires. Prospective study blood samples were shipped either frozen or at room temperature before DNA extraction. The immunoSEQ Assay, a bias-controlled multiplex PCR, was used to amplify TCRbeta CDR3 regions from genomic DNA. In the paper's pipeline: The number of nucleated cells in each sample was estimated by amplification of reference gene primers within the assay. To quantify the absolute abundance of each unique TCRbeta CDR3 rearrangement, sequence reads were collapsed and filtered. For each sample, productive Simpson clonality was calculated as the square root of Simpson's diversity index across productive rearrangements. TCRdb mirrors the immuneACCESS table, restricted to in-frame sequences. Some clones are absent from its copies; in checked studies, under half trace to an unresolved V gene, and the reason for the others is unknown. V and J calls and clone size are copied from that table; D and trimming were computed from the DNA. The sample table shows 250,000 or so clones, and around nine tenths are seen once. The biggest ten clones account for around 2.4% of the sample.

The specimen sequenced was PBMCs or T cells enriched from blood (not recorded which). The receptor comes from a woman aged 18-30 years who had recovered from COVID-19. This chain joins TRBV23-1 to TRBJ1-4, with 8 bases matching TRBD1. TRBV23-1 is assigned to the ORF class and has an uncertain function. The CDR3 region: CARRQGPFNEKLFF. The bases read TGCGCCAGGAGACAGGGGCCTTTTAATGAAAAACTGTTTTTT.